The next 9 T cell receptor beta chains were all read from a single sample in a study of beta chain features in type 1 diabetes. The authors reverse transcribed all of the isolated RNA, so sequencing captured expressed TCRB transcripts. The data were produced by immunoSEQ multiplex PCR, yet TCRdb's version contains in-frame clones alone and is incomplete. The table lists under 300,000 clones, 25% to 30% of them singletons, with roughly 4% in the top ten. The sequencing input was central memory CD4+ T cells from blood. These receptor sequences come from a man in his thirties or forties in good health.

This clone was picked up a small number of times. The V gene is TRBV7-7, the J gene TRBJ2-1; 12 nucleotides match TRBD2. The CDR3 length is 16 residues. Germline loops: CDR1 SSHAT, CDR2 FNYEAQ (reference sequence). J gave up 4 bases and V 4 bases, and 5 bases lay outside the gene matches. CDR3 sequence (DNA): TGTGCCAGCAGCTCCGGGACTAGCGGGCCGTACAATGAGCAGTTCTTC. The encoded protein is CASSSGTSGPYNEQFF. The complete variable domain, with remaining parts taken from reference TRBV7-7 and TRBJ2-1, reads GAGVSQSPRYKVTKRGQDVTLRCDPISSHATLYWYQQALGQGPEFLTYFNYEAQPDKSGLPSDRFSAERPEGSISTLTIQRTEQRDSAMYRCASSSGTSGPYNEQFFGPGTRLTVL.

The chain links TRBV27 to TRBJ2-7; D call uncertain. This CDR3 is built from 14 residues. In germline, CDR1 is MNHEY, CDR2 SMNVEV (reference sequence). Trimming took 4 bases from V and 6 from J, leaving 16 bases between them. The CDR3 DNA sequence: TGTGCCAGCAGTTGGGTAGCAACCCTAAGCGAGCAGTACTTC. Amino acids: CASSWVATLSEQYF.

This clone has just a few counts. This rearrangement joins TRBV6-5 to TRBJ2-7; TRBD1 might be the D (6 bases). The CDR3 is 15 amino acids. Germline V gene sequence: CDR1 MNHEY, CDR2 SVGAGI. V was cut by 2 bases and J by 2 bases, with 13 bases left in between. CDR3 DNA sequence: TGTGCCAGCAGTTACGCGGCAGGGGCTACCTACGAGCAGTACTTC. As protein: CASSYAAGATYEQYF.

This clone was observed a handful of times. The CDR3 nucleotides read TGCGCCAGCAGCCCAGAGACAGGGTGGACAGATACGCAGTATTTT. It encodes CASSPETGWTDTQYF. This chain links TRBV4-3 with TRBJ2-3; 7 bases line up with TRBD1. Unmatched junction bases numbered 7, after V lost 4 bases and J lost 3 bases. This CDR3 has 15 residues. Germline values: CDR1 LGHNA, CDR2 YSLEER.

V and J are TRBV2 and TRBJ1-2; no clear D gene. Trimming left V 6 bases short and J 0 bases short, with 14 bases between. Germline CDR1 and CDR2: SNHLY and FYNNEI. This CDR3 spans 15 amino acids. For the CDR3, the DNA is TGTGCCAGCAGGGCTGAGGGCAGAGCTAACTATGGCTACACCTTC. It encodes CASRAEGRANYGYTF.

This clone was counted between two and nine times. The genes are TRBV28 and TRBJ2-5, with D tentatively TRBD1 (6 bases). The CDR3 totals 16 residues. Per the germline V gene, CDR1 is MDHEN and CDR2 is SYDVKM. Between the trimmed V and J ends, which lost 3 bases and 3 bases, there was a span of 17 bases. CDR3 nucleotide sequence: TGTGCCAGCAGTTTTCCACAGGGTAGGAAGGAAGAGACCCAGTACTTC. It is translated as CASSFPQGRKEETQYF.

The chain is built from TRBV18 and TRBJ1-5, with no clear D. V gave up 4 bases and J gave up 11 bases, with 12 bases separating them. Per germline, CDR1 KGHSH and CDR2 LQKENI. The CDR3 runs 12 residues. DNA of the CDR3: TGTGCCAGCTCACGATCCCTGGAGGCCCAGCATTTT. Translated, it gives CASSRSLEAQHF.

V is TRBV7-2 and J is TRBJ2-3; a weak D match, TRBD2 (6 bases). V was cut by 5 bases and J by 4 bases, with 10 bases left in between. CDR3 length: 13 amino acids. Germline lookup yields CDR1 SGHTA and CDR2 FQGNSA. CDR3 nucleotide sequence: TGTGCCAGCAGCCTGGGGGGTCCAGATACGCAGTATTTT. Amino acid sequence: CASSLGGPDTQYF.

The rearrangement uses TRBV5-1 and TRBJ1-1; no definite D call. Germline lookup yields CDR1 SGHRS and CDR2 YFSETQ. The CDR3 length is 14 residues. Trimming stripped 0 bases from V and 4 bases from J, with 10 bases between. Written as DNA, the CDR3 is TGCGCCAGCAGCTTGGCCGGGTCGGGCACTGAAGCTTTCTTT. This translates into CASSLAGSGTEAFF.